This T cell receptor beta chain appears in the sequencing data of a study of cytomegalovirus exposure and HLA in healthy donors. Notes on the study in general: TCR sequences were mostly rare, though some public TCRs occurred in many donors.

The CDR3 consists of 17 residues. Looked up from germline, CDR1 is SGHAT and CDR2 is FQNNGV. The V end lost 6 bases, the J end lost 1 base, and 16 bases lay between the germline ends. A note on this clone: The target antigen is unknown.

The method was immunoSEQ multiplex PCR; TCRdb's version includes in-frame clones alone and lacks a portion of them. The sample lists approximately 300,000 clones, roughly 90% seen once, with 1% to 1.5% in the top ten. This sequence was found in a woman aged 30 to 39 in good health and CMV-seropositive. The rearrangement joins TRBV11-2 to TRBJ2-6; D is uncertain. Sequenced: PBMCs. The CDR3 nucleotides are TGTGCCAGCAGAGCCATCCCAAGGTTTTCTGGGGCCAACGTCCTGACTTTC. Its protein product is CASRAIPRFSGANVLTF.